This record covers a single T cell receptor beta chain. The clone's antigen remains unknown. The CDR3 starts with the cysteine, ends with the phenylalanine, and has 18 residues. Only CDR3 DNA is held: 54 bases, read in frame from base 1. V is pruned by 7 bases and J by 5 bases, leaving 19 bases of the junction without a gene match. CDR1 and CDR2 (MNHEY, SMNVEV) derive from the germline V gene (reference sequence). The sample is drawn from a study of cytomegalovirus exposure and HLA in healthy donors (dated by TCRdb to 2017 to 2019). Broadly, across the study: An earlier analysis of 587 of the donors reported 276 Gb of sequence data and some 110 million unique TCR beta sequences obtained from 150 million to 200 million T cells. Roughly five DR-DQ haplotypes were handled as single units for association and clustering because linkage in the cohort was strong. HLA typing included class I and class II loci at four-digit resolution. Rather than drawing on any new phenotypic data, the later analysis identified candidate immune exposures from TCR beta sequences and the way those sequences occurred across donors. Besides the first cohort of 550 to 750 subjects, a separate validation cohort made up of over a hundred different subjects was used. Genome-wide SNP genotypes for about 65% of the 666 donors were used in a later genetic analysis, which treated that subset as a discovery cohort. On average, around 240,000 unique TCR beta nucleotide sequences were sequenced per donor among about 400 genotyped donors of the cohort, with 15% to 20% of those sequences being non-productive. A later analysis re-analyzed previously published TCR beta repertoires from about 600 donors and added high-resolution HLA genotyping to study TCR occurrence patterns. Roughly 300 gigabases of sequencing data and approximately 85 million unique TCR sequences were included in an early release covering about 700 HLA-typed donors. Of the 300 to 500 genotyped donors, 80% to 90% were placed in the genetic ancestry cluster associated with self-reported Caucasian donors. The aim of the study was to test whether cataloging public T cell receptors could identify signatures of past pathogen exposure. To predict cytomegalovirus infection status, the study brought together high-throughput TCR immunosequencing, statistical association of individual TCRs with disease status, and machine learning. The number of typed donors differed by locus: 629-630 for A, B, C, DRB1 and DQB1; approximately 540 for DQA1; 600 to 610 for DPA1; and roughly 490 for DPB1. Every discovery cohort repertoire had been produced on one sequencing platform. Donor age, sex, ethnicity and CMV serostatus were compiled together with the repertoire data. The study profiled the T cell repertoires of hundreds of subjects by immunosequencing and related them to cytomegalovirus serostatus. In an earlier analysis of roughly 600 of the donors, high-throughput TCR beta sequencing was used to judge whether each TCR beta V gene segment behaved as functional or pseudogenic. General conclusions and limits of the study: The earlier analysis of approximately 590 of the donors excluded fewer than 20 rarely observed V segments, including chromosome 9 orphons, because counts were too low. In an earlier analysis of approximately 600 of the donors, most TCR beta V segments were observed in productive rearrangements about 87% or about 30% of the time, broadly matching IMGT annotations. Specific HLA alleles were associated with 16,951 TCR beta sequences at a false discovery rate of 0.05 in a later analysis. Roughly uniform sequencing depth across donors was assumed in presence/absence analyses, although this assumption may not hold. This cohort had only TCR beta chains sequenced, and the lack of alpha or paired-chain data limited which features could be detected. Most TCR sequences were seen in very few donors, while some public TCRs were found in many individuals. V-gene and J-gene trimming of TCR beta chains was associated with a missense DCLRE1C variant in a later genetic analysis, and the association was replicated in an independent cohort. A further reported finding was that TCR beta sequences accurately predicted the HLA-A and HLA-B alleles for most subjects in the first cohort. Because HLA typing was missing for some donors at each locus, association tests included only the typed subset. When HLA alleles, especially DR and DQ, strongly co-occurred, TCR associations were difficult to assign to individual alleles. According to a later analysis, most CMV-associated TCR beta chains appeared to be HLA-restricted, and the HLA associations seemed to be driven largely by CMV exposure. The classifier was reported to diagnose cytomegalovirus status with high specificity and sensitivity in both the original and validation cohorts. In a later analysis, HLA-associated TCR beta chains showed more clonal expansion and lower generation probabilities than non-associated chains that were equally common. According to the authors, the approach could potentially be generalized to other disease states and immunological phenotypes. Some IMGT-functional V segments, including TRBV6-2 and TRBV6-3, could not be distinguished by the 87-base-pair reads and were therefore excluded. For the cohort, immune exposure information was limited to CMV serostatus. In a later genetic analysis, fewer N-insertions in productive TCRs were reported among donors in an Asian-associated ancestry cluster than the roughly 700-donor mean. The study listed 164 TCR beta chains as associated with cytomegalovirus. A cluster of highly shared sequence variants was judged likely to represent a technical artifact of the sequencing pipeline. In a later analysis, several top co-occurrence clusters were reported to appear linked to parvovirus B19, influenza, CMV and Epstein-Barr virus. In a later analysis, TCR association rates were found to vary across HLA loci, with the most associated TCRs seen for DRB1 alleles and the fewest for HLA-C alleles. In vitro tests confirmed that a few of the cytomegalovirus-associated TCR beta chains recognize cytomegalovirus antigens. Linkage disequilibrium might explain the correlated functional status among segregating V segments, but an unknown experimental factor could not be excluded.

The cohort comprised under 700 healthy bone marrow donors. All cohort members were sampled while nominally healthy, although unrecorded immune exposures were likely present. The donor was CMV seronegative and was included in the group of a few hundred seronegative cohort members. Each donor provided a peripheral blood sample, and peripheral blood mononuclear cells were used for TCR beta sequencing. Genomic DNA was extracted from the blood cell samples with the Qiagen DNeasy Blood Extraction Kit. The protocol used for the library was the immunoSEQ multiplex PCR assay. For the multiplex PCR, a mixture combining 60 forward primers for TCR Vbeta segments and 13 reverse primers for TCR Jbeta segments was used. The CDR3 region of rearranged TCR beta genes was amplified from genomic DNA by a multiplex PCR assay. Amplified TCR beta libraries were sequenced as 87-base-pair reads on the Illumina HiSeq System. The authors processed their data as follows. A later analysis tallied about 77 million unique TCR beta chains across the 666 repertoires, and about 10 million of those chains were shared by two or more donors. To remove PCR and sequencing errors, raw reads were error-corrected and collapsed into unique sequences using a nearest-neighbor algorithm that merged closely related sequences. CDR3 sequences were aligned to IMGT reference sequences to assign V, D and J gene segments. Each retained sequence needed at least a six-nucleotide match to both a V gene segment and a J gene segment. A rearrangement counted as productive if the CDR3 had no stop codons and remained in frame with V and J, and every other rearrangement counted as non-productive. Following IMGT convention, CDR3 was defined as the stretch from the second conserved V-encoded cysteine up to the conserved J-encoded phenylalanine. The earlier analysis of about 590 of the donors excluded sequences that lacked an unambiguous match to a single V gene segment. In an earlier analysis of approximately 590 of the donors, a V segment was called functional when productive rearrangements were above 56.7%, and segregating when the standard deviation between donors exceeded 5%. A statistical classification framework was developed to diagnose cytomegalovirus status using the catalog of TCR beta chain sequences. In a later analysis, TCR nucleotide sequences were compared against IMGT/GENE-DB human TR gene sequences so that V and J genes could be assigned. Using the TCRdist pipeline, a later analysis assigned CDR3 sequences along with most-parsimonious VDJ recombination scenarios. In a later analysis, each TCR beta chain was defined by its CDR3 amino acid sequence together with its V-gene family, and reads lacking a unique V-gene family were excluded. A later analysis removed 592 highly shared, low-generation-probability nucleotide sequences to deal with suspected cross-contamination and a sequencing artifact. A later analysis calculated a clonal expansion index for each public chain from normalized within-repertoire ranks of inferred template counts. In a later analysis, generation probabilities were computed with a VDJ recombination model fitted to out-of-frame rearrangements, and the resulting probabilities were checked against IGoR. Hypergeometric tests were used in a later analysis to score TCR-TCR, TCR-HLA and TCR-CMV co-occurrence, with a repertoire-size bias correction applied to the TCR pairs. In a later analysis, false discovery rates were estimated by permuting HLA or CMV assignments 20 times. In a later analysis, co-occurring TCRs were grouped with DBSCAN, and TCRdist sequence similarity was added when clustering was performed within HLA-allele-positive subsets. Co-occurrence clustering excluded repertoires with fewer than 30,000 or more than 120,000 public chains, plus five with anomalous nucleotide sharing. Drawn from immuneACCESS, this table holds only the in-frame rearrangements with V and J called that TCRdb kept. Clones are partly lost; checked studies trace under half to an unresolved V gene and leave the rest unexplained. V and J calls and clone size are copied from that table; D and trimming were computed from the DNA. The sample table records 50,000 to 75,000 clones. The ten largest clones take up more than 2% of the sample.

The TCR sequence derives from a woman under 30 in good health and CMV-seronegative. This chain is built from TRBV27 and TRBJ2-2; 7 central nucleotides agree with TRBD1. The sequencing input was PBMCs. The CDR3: CASKGRLHGTVKTGELFF. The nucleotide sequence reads TGTGCCAGCAAAGGGAGACTTCACGGGACAGTTAAGACCGGGGAGCTGTTTTTT.